These T cell receptor beta chains were read from a single sample in a study of OX40 agonist ivuxolimab in advanced cancers. Assay: immunoSEQ multiplex PCR; the TCRdb copy retains only in-frame clones and omits some. Among approximately 35,000 clones listed, 80% to 95% were seen once. The starting material was CD4+ or CD8+ T cells sorted from blood, obtained in a trial of the OX40 agonist ivuxolimab. The receptors were gathered from an adult with an advanced solid tumor such as melanoma, head and neck, liver or kidney cancer. The CDR3 runs from the conserved cysteine through the conserved F or W. D genes are given only for firm matches. Size values are once, few and many counts, or a class for expanded clones, and some rows have none.

v_call	clone_size	d_call	j_call	cdr3_nt	cdr3_aa
TRBV7-2	NA	NA	TRBJ1-2	TGTGCCAGCAGGTCGGGGGAGGGGTATCCCCATGGCTACACCTTC	CASRSGEGYPHGYTF
TRBV5-1	NA	TRBD2	TRBJ2-1	TGCGCCAGCAGCTTGGCCAGCGGGAGCTACAATGAGCAGTTCTTC	CASSLASGSYNEQFF
TRBV27	NA	NA	TRBJ2-3	TGTGCCAGCAGTTTAGTTACCCACACAGATACGCAGTATTTT	CASSLVTHTDTQYF
TRBV27	NA	NA	TRBJ1-1	TGTGCCAGCAGTTTAGGGGGCCGGACTGAAGCTTTCTTT	CASSLGGRTEAFF
TRBV9	NA	NA	TRBJ2-3	TGTGCCAGCAGCGGGGTCGGCACAGATACGCAGTATTTT	CASSGVGTDTQYF
TRBV27	NA	NA	TRBJ2-3	TGTGCCAGCAGTTTACTATTCACGGGAGTCACAGATACGCAGTATTTT	CASSLLFTGVTDTQYF
TRBV7-9	few	NA	TRBJ1-4	TGTGCCAGCACTAGGGGGGAAAAACTGTTTTTT	CASTRGEKLFF
TRBV27	NA	NA	TRBJ2-7	TGTGCCAGCAGTTTTGGGGCCGCCTACGAGCAGTACTTC	CASSFGAAYEQYF
TRBV2	NA	NA	TRBJ2-1	TGTGCCAGCAGTGAAGCGCGGGCTCGGGGCTACAATGAGCAGTTCTTC	CASSEARARGYNEQFF
TRBV2	NA	TRBD1	TRBJ2-3	TGTGCCAGCAGTTCGACAGGGTTAAGTTCAGATACGCAGTATTTT	CASSSTGLSSDTQYF
TRBV5-6	NA	NA	TRBJ2-2	TGTGCCAGCAGCTTGGACGGACTAAGGAACACCGGGGAGCTGTTTTTT	CASSLDGLRNTGELFF
TRBV28	once	NA	TRBJ2-7	TGTGCCAGCAAACGAAGGTACGAGCAGTACTTC	CASKRRYEQYF
TRBV9	NA	TRBD1	TRBJ2-5	TGTGCCAGCAGCGTCTTCTCCGGGACAGGGGGGGAGACCCAGTACTTC	CASSVFSGTGGETQYF
TRBV6-5	NA	NA	TRBJ2-7	TGTGCCAGCAGTGCCTGGGGGGACTCAAGCTACGAGCAGTACTTC	CASSAWGDSSYEQYF
TRBV27	few	NA	TRBJ1-1	TGTGCCAGCAGTTCCTCAACACAGGGTTGGAAGAACACTGAAGCTTTCTTT	CASSSSTQGWKNTEAFF
TRBV9	NA	TRBD2	TRBJ2-7	TGTGCCAGCAGCGCTAGCGGGGGCTACGAGCAGTACTTC	CASSASGGYEQYF
TRBV28	NA	NA	TRBJ1-2	TGTGCCAGCAGTTTTCACCTGGGGGTTAACTATGGCTACACCTTC	CASSFHLGVNYGYTF
TRBV7-2	NA	NA	TRBJ1-2	TGTGCCAGCGCATTAAGTGTATCGGGTTACGGTGGCTACACCTTC	CASALSVSGYGGYTF
TRBV7-9	NA	NA	TRBJ1-3	TGTGCCAGCAGCCCTGCAGAGAGCTCTGGAAACACCATATATTTT	CASSPAESSGNTIYF
TRBV19	few	TRBD2	TRBJ2-7	TGTGCCAGCCAACCGGGACTAGGATACTACGAGCAGTACTTC	CASQPGLGYYEQYF
TRBV9	NA	TRBD1	TRBJ2-7	TGTGCCAGCAGCGTACCAGGGGGCGAGCAGTACTTC	CASSVPGGEQYF
TRBV6-1	NA	TRBD1	TRBJ1-4	TGTGCCAGTAGAAAGGGGGCGGTGGGGGAAAAACTGTTTTTT	CASRKGAVGEKLFF
TRBV10-3	NA	TRBD1	TRBJ2-2	TGTGCCGTCCGGGACAGCGGTACCGGGGAGCTGTTTTTT	CAVRDSGTGELFF
TRBV21-1	NA	NA	TRBJ2-5	TGTGTCAGCAGCAAGCTACAGGGGGTGGAGCGGGAGTCAGGAGAGACCCAGTACTTC	CVSSKLQGVERESGETQYF
TRBV4-1	NA	NA	TRBJ1-4	TGCGCCAGCAGCCTTAGGCATGCTACCGGGCTCGGTGAAAAACTGTTTTTT	CASSLRHATGLGEKLFF
TRBV28	NA	TRBD1	TRBJ1-1	TGTGCCAGCTTTGGCCTGGGACAGGGGAACACTGAAGCTTTCTTT	CASFGLGQGNTEAFF
TRBV15	NA	TRBD1	TRBJ1-1	TGTGCCACCAGCAGACTCAACAGGGGACTGAACACTGAAGCTTTCTTT	CATSRLNRGLNTEAFF
TRBV5-6	NA	TRBD1	TRBJ2-7	TGTGCCAGCAGCCTAACAGGGGGTCGGGGCGGATACGAGCAGTACTTC	CASSLTGGRGGYEQYF
TRBV7-2	NA	NA	TRBJ2-7	TGTGCCAGCAGCTATTTCGGCCCTTCCTACGAGCAGTACTTC	CASSYFGPSYEQYF
TRBV27	NA	NA	TRBJ2-7	TGTGCCAGCAGTTTAGGCAGGGCCTACGAGCAGTACTTC	CASSLGRAYEQYF
TRBV5-4	NA	TRBD2	TRBJ2-1	TGTGCCAGCAGCTTTAAGGGACTAGCGGGGAGCAATGAGCAGTTCTTC	CASSFKGLAGSNEQFF
TRBV27	NA	TRBD2	TRBJ2-7	TGTGCCAGCAGTGCGTCAGCGGGAGGTTACGAGCAGTACTTC	CASSASAGGYEQYF
TRBV7-3	NA	TRBD2	TRBJ2-3	TGTGCCAGCAGCTTTTGGCTAGCGGGAGCCGCGCAGTATTTT	CASSFWLAGAAQYF
TRBV27	NA	TRBD1	TRBJ2-2	TGTGCCAGCAGTTTATGGGCCCTCGCAGGGGGAGCCGGGGAGCTGTTTTTT	CASSLWALAGGAGELFF
TRBV4-3	NA	TRBD2	TRBJ2-1	TGCGCCAGCAGCCAGCGACTAGCGGCGGGTGAGCAGTTCTTC	CASSQRLAAGEQFF